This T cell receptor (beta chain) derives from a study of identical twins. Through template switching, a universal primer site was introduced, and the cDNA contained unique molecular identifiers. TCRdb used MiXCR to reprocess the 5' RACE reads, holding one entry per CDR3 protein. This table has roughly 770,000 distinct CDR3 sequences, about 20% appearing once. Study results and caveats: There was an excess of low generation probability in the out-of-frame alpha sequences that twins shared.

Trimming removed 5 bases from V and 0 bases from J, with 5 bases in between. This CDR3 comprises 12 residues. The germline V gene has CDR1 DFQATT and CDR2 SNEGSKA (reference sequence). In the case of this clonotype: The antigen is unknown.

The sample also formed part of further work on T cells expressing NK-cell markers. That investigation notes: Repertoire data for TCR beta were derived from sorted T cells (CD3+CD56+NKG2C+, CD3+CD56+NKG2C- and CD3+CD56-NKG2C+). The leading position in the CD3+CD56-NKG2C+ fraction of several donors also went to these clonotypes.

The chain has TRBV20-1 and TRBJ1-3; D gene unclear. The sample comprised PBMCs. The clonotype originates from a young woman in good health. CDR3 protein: CSADVSGNTIYF. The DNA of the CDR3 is TGCAGTGCTGATGTCTCTGGAAACACCATATATTTT.